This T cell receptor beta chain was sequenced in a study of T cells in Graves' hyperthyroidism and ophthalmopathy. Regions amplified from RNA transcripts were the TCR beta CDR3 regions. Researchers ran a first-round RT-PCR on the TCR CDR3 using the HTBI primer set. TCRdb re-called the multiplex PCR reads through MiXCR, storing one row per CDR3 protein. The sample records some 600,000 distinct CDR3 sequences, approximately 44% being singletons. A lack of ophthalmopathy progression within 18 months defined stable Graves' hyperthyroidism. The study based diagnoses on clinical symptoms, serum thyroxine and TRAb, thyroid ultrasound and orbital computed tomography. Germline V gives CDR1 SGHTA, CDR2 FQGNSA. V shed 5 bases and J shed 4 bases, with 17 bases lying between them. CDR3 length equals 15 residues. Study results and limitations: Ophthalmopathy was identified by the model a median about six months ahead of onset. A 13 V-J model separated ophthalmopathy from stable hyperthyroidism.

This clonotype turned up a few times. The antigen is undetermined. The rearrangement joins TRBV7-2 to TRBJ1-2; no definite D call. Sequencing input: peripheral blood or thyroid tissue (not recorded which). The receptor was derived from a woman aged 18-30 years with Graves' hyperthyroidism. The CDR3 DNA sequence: TGTGCCAGCAGCCCTTTTCAAGCCCTTACCTATGGCTACACCTTC. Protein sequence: CASSPFQALTYGYTF.